Presented here are 5 T cell receptor beta chains from one specimen sequenced in a study of blood T cells in healthy people across ages. Next came a second PCR, run for about 6 to 12 cycles, which used a sample-barcoded 5' primer along with a J-beta primer mix. TCRdb used MiXCR to reprocess the 5' RACE reads, holding one entry per CDR3 protein. This sample has about 940,000 distinct CDR3 sequences, with 48% found just once. Sequencing used blood. The receptors derive from a man younger than 40 in good health.

This chain links TRBV27 with TRBJ2-1; 7 bases fit TRBD2. Germline V gene sequence: CDR1 MNHEY, CDR2 SMNVEV (reference sequence). The CDR3 length is 17 residues. J gave up 0 bases and V 2 bases, and 7 bases lay outside the gene matches. The CDR3 DNA reads TGTGCCAGCAGTTTACCCAGTGGCGGGAGCTCCTACAATGAGCAGTTCTTC. Translating it yields CASSLPSGGSSYNEQFF.

This chain joins TRBV9 and TRBJ2-1; D is uncertain. Germline loops: CDR1 SGDLS, CDR2 YYNGEE. The CDR3 has 17 amino acids. Trimming shortened V by 4 bases and J by 3 bases, and 20 bases separated the two germline ends. The CDR3, as DNA: TGTGCCAGCAGCCTACTCTCCACAGTGGGGATCTACAATGAGCAGTTCTTC. This sequence encodes CASSLLSTVGIYNEQFF.

The chain combines TRBV4-1 with TRBJ2-1; 8 positions agree with TRBD2. V shed 3 bases and J 0 bases; nucleotides not matched to a gene: 7. The CDR3 consists of 17 residues. Per the germline V gene, CDR1 is MGHRA and CDR2 is YSYEKL. CDR3 loop: CASSHLSGGSSYNEQFF. The CDR3 bases are TGCGCCAGCAGCCACCTCAGCGGGGGAAGCTCCTACAATGAGCAGTTCTTC.

This sequence joins TRBV2 and TRBJ1-6; D gene uncertain. Germline CDR1 is SNHLY and CDR2 is FYNNEI. The V end lost 6 bases, the J end lost 8 bases, and 17 bases lay between the germline ends. This CDR3 is 15 amino acids long. CDR3 sequence: CASRPLTSGDSPLHF. In DNA form, the CDR3 reads TGTGCCAGCAGACCGTTGACCTCGGGTGATTCACCCCTCCACTTT.

This clonotype was counted only a few times. The genes are TRBV11-2 and TRBJ2-7, with D possibly TRBD1 on 6 matching bases. This CDR3 is built from 17 residues. Germline V gives CDR1 SGHAT, CDR2 FQNNGV. V was pared by 4 bases and J by 0 bases, with 19 bases between. In nucleotides, the CDR3 is TGTGCCAGCAGCTCCGAGGGGGTGAGGACACCCTCCTACGAGCAGTACTTC. Amino acids: CASSSEGVRTPSYEQYF.